These T cell receptor beta chains were read from a single sample in a study of siplizumab effects on memory and regulatory T cells. The table came from immunoSEQ multiplex PCR; TCRdb's copy has only in-frame clones and leaves some out. The table has 85,000 to 120,000 clones, roughly 92% seen once. The specimen was CD4+ T cells sorted from blood. The origin of the receptors is a human donor in good health. The CDR3 runs from the conserved cysteine through the conserved F or W. Each record gives: clone size, V gene, J gene, D gene, CDR3 DNA, CDR3 protein. The D gene is left open where the match is weak. Clone size is not always given. Where it is, it says once, few, many or a class for expanded clones.

clone size: -; V gene: TRBV5-1; J gene: TRBJ1-1; D gene: -; CDR3 DNA: TGCGCCAGCAGCTTAGGGGTGAACACTGAAGCTTTCTTT; CDR3 protein: CASSLGVNTEAFF
clone size: -; V gene: TRBV19; J gene: TRBJ2-7; D gene: TRBD2; CDR3 DNA: TGTGCCAGTAGTCCAAGGACTAGCGGAATCTACGAGCAGTACTTC; CDR3 protein: CASSPRTSGIYEQYF
clone size: -; V gene: TRBV7-8; J gene: TRBJ2-3; D gene: TRBD2; CDR3 DNA: TGTGCCAGCAGCTTAAAAGCCCCCATTGGAGCGGGAGGCACAGATACGCAGTATTTT; CDR3 protein: CASSLKAPIGAGGTDTQYF
clone size: -; V gene: TRBV13; J gene: TRBJ2-2; D gene: TRBD2; CDR3 DNA: TGTGCCAGCAGCTCTCTAGCGGGAGAGTTCACCGGGGAGCTGTTTTTT; CDR3 protein: CASSSLAGEFTGELFF
clone size: -; V gene: TRBV5-1; J gene: TRBJ2-3; D gene: -; CDR3 DNA: TGCGCCAGCAGCTTGTCCCCTGCCACAGATACGCAGTATTTT; CDR3 protein: CASSLSPATDTQYF
clone size: -; V gene: TRBV6-1; J gene: TRBJ1-5; D gene: TRBD1; CDR3 DNA: TGTGCCAGCAGTGAAAACAGGGGAGGAGGTCAGCCCCAGCATTTT; CDR3 protein: CASSENRGGGQPQHF
clone size: -; V gene: TRBV25-1; J gene: TRBJ2-7; D gene: TRBD2; CDR3 DNA: TGTGCCAGCAGTGTGTCTAGCGGGAGGAAGCAGTACTTC; CDR3 protein: CASSVSSGRKQYF
clone size: -; V gene: TRBV11-2; J gene: TRBJ2-7; D gene: -; CDR3 DNA: TGTGCCACCTCCTTAGGGGGGATTAAACCCTACGAGCAGTACTTC; CDR3 protein: CATSLGGIKPYEQYF
clone size: -; V gene: TRBV28; J gene: TRBJ1-3; D gene: -; CDR3 DNA: TGTGCCAGCAGGGCTTATTGGTCTGGAAACACCATATATTTT; CDR3 protein: CASRAYWSGNTIYF
clone size: -; V gene: TRBV10-3; J gene: TRBJ1-5; D gene: -; CDR3 DNA: TGTGCCATCAGTGACCAGGCGCGGAGTCAGCCCCAGCATTTT; CDR3 protein: CAISDQARSQPQHF
clone size: -; V gene: TRBV5-4; J gene: TRBJ2-6; D gene: -; CDR3 DNA: TGTGCCAGCAGCTTGGGGAGTGTAGGGGCCAACGTCCTGACTTTC; CDR3 protein: CASSLGSVGANVLTF
clone size: -; V gene: TRBV11-2; J gene: TRBJ2-7; D gene: TRBD1; CDR3 DNA: TGTGCCAGCAGCTGGCGGACAGGGGGGACCTACGAGCAGTACTTC; CDR3 protein: CASSWRTGGTYEQYF
clone size: few; V gene: TRBV10-2; J gene: TRBJ2-7; D gene: -; CDR3 DNA: TGCGCCAGCAGCGACTCGGGAATAGACCCTAACCCTCAGTACTTC; CDR3 protein: CASSDSGIDPNPQYF
clone size: -; V gene: TRBV7-2; J gene: TRBJ2-4; D gene: -; CDR3 DNA: TGTGCCAGCAGCCCTAGTATAGGGGGAAACATTCAGTACTTC; CDR3 protein: CASSPSIGGNIQYF
clone size: -; V gene: TRBV6-5; J gene: TRBJ2-3; D gene: TRBD2; CDR3 DNA: TGTGCCAGCAGTTACACACGCACGGGGGGGATGAATACGCAGTATTTT; CDR3 protein: CASSYTRTGGMNTQYF
clone size: -; V gene: TRBV5-1; J gene: TRBJ2-3; D gene: TRBD1; CDR3 DNA: TGCGCCAGCAGCTCCGGGACAGTCGCAATGGGAGATACGCAGTATTTT; CDR3 protein: CASSSGTVAMGDTQYF
clone size: -; V gene: TRBV7-3; J gene: TRBJ2-1; D gene: -; CDR3 DNA: TGTGCCAGCAGCTTAAGTCCAGATGTCAATGAGCAGTTCTTC; CDR3 protein: CASSLSPDVNEQFF
clone size: -; V gene: TRBV29-1; J gene: TRBJ1-1; D gene: -; CDR3 DNA: TGCAGCGTTGGCCGCCCGTTGAACACTGAAGCTTTCTTT; CDR3 protein: CSVGRPLNTEAFF
clone size: -; V gene: TRBV6-5; J gene: TRBJ2-7; D gene: TRBD1; CDR3 DNA: TGTGCCAGCAGAGCTTCGGGACAGGGCCGCTACGAGCAGTACTTC; CDR3 protein: CASRASGQGRYEQYF
clone size: -; V gene: TRBV11-2; J gene: TRBJ1-2; D gene: -; CDR3 DNA: TGTGCCAGCAGCTTAGGGGCAGACTATGGCTACACCTTC; CDR3 protein: CASSLGADYGYTF
clone size: -; V gene: TRBV28; J gene: TRBJ2-6; D gene: -; CDR3 DNA: TGTGCCAGCAGTGCCCTCGGGGGACAGCTTACTGGGGCCAACGTCCTGACTTTC; CDR3 protein: CASSALGGQLTGANVLTF
clone size: -; V gene: TRBV19; J gene: TRBJ2-1; D gene: TRBD2; CDR3 DNA: TGTGCCAGTAGTGATAGGGGCCGGGACTACTACAATGAGCAGTTCTTC; CDR3 protein: CASSDRGRDYYNEQFF
clone size: -; V gene: TRBV5-1; J gene: TRBJ2-3; D gene: -; CDR3 DNA: TGCGCCAGCAGCACCATACGGCCCGGGGGAGATACGCAGTATTTT; CDR3 protein: CASSTIRPGGDTQYF
clone size: -; V gene: TRBV5-1; J gene: TRBJ2-1; D gene: TRBD2; CDR3 DNA: TGCGCCAGCGGATCTAGCGGGAGAAGCAATGAGCAGTTCTTC; CDR3 protein: CASGSSGRSNEQFF